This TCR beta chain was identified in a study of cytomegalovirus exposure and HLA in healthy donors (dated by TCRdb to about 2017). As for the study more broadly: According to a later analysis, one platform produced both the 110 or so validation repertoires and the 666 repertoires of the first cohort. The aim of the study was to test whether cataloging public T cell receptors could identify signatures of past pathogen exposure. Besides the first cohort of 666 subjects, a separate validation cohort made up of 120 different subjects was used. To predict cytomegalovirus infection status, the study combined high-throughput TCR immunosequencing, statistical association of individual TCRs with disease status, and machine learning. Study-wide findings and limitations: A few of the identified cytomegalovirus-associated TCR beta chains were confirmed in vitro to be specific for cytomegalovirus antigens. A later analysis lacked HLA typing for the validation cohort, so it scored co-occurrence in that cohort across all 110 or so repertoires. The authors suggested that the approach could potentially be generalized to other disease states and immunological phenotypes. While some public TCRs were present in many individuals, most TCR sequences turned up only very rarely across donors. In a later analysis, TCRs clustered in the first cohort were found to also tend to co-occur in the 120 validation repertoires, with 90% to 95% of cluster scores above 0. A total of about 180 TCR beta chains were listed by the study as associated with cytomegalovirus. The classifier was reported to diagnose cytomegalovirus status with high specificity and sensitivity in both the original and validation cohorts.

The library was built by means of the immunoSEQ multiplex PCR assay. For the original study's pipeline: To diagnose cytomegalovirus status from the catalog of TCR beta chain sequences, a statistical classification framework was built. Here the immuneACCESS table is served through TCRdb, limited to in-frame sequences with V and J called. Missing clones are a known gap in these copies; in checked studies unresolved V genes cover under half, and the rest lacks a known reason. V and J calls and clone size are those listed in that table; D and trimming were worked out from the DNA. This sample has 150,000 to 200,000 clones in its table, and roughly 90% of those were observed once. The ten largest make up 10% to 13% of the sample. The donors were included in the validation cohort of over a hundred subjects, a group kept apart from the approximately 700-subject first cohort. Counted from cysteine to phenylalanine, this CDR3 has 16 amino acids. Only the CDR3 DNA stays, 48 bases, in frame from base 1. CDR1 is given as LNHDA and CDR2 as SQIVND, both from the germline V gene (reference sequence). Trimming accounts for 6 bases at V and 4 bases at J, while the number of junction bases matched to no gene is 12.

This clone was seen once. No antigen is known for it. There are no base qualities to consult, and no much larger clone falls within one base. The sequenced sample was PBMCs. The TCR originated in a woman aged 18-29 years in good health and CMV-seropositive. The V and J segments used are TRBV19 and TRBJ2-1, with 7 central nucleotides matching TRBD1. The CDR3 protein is CASRPPEGAIYNEQFF. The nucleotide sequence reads TGTGCCAGTAGGCCACCCGAGGGGGCGATATACAATGAGCAGTTCTTC. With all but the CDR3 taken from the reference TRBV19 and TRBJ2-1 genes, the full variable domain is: DGGITQSPKYLFRKEGQNVTLSCEQNLNHDAMYWYRQDPGQGLRLIYYSQIVNDFQKGDIAEGYSVSREKKESFPLTVTSAQKNPTAFYLCASRPPEGAIYNEQFFGPGTRLTVL.